Many counts were recorded for the clone carrying this T cell receptor beta chain. This CDR3 spans 14 amino acids. CDR1 is MNHNS, CDR2 SASEGT, per germline. V was pared by 6 bases and J by 5 bases, with 16 bases between. The authors sequenced patients whose flow cytometry had shown CD8+CD57+ cell expansion. The sample comes from a study of CD8+CD57+ T cells in acquired aplastic anemia. Study-level information: Average DNA yield from sorted CD4+ and CD8+ cells was about 3 ug.

The TCR beta profiling, which covered VDJ combination and CDR3 sequence, was carried out using genomic DNA as the template. TCRdb recomputed calls from the reads with MiXCR, one row per CDR3 protein. The sample carries approximately 150,000 distinct CDR3 sequences, around 47% recorded once. The source of this sequence is a human donor with aplastic anemia. V usage is TRBV6-1 and J usage is TRBJ1-1; no clear D gene. The sequenced sample was sorted CD4+, CD8+, or CD8+CD57+ T cells (not recorded which) from PBMCs. Written as DNA, the CDR3 is TGTGCCAGCAGCCTGAGCCGCGATCGTACTGAAGCTTTCTTT. Residues: CASSLSRDRTEAFF.